This T cell receptor (beta chain) was observed in a study of T-cell memory formation after mild COVID-19. Points from the study as a whole: Clones that contracted from day 15 to 85 had balanced CD4/CD8; later expanders were CD4+ biased.

As regards this clonotype: What it recognizes is unknown.

The CDR3 contains 15 residues. Unmatched junction bases numbered 10, after V lost 7 bases and J lost 4 bases. CDR1 is SEHNR, CDR2 FQNEAQ, per germline (reference sequence). A single record per CDR3 protein comes from TCRdb applying MiXCR to the 5' RACE reads. In the table there are 240,000 or so distinct CDR3 sequences, approximately 9% of which are singletons. The TCR was taken from a man aged 18 to 30 who had mild COVID-19 (a few samples of this study predate the infection). Cell type and time point are not known. The V and J genes are TRBV7-9 and TRBJ2-5; 9 nucleotides match TRBD2. The sequenced sample consisted of PBMCs or a T cell subset sorted from them (not recorded which). The CDR3: CASNQAGGVAETQYF. The CDR3, as DNA: TGTGCCAGCAACCAAGCGGGGGGAGTGGCAGAGACCCAGTACTTC. Filled out from reference TRBV7-9 and TRBJ2-5, the complete variable domain reads DTGVSQNPRHKITKRGQNVTFRCDPISEHNRLYWYRQTLGQGPEFLTYFQNEAQLEKSRLLSDRFSAERPKGSFSTLEIQRTEQGDSAMYLCASNQAGGVAETQYFGPGTRLLVL.